Listed here is a single TCR beta chain. This clonotype showed up just a few times. What antigen it recognizes has not been identified. Within one base of it there is no much larger clone, and no base qualities were kept. The sample comes from a study of blood T cells in healthy people across ages (dated by TCRdb to between 2015 and 2017). Concerning the study at large: In model experiments, roughly one uniquely barcoded TCR beta cDNA molecule per two T cells was captured by template switching. For two donors (one aged 18 to 30 and one aged 80 or older), the study analyzed two additional independent replicas of 1 million unique cDNA reads from the same blood draw. To avoid experimental bias, donors of different ages were spread randomly across the sequencing lanes. Age-related changes in TCR beta repertoire diversity were measured in the study by deep sequencing normalized with unique cDNA molecular identifiers. Donors were grouped into four age groups: young (average roughly 16 years), middle-aged (about 38), aged (62) and long-lived (about 90).

Libraries were made using 5' RACE. Sequenced using an Illumina HiSeq 2500. A second PCR of about 7 to 12 cycles was performed with a sample-barcoded 5' primer and a J-beta primer mix. A template-switch 5' adaptor carrying 12 random nucleotides introduced a unique molecular identifier onto each TCR beta cDNA molecule. Each sample yielded at least 2.5 million CDR3-containing paired-end reads. All of the RNA was converted into first-strand cDNA using the Mint cDNA synthesis kit, with a TRBC-specific oligonucleotide serving as the primer. Following uracil-DNA glycosylase treatment, all cDNA underwent a first 18-cycle PCR with the universal primers M1SS and BC2_uni_R. Turning to the authors' computational methods: Normalization of each sample was performed by random selection of 1 million high-quality reads, each carrying a distinct molecular identifier. Reads sharing molecular identifiers were discarded rather than binned into consensus sequences. CDR3 identification, clonotype clustering and error correction used MiTCR with a Q25 quality threshold and the strictest error-elimination algorithm. A nonparametric unseen species model using Euler transformation provided a lower-bound estimate of total TCR beta diversity. TCRdb trimmed the raw reads at Q25, called clones with MiXCR and kept productive beta chains. Here each entry gathers all rows of one CDR3 protein and keeps the most common genes and DNA. TCRdb, not the original authors, processed these V and J calls. The sample table shows about 1,500,000 distinct CDR3 sequences, and roughly 28% are seen once. The ten largest clones add up to roughly 8% of the sample.

The donors were roughly 39 Caucasian individuals from Russia, aged roughly 6 to 100 years, who were systemically healthy. Around 10 milliliters of peripheral blood were collected from each donor into EDTA-treated Vacutainer tubes. PBMCs were isolated by Ficoll-Paque density-gradient centrifugation, with at least 6 million obtained per sample. Trizol reagent was used to extract total RNA from PBMCs, with at least 5.5 micrograms per sample. Naive CD45RAhigh/CD27high T cell percentages were measured by flow cytometry on a PBMC aliquot from every donor. General study outcomes and caveats: Because donor CMV infection status was unknown, age-related changes in expanded clonotypes were potentially confounded. Estimates of total diversity based on one million sequenced T cells were regarded as lower bounds and as underestimates. Conclusive comparison of naive and antigen-experienced compartments was prevented by the profiling of bulk unsorted PBMCs. Observed TCR beta diversity correlated strongly with the percentage of naive T cells measured by flow cytometry. Compared with the aged group, the long-lived group had more naive CD4+ T cells, fewer expanded clones and increased TCR diversity, a pattern suggesting age selection. Observed TCR beta diversity per million T cells fell roughly linearly with age, and a significant reduction was already apparent by age roughly 40.

CDR1 and CDR2, per the germline V gene (reference sequence), are DFQATT and SNEGSKA. The CDR3 covers 17 residues, taking in both the cysteine and the phenylalanine. CDR3 DNA is the only sequence kept; it has 51 bases, read in frame from the first base. Between the V and J ends, shortened by 0 bases and 0 bases respectively, the junction contains 15 bases. The TCR sequence derives from a woman in her 30s in good health. The sequenced sample was blood. In this chain, TRBV20-1 is recombined with TRBJ1-5; a confident D gene designation cannot be given. The CDR3 reads CSARDRYVGSSNQPQHF. The sequence in DNA is TGCAGTGCTAGAGATCGGTACGTCGGCAGTAGCAATCAGCCCCAGCATTTT.